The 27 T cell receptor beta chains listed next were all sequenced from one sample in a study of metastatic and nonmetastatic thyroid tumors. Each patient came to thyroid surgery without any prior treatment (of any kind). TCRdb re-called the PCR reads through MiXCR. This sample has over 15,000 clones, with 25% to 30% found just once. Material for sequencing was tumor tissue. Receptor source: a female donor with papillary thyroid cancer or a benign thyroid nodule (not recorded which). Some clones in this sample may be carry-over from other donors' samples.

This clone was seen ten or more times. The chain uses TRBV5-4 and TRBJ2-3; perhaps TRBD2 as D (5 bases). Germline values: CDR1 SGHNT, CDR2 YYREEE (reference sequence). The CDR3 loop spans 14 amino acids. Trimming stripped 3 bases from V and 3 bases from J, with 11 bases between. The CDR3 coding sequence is TGTGCCAGCAGCTCGTCGGGGTCGACAGATACGCAGTATTTT. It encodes CASSSSGSTDTQYF. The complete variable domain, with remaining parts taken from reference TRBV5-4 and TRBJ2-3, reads ETGVTQSPTHLIKTRGQQVTLRCSSQSGHNTVSWYQQALGQGPQFIFQYYREEENGRGNFPPRFSGLQFPNYSSELNVNALELDDSALYLCASSSSGSTDTQYFGPGTRLTVL.

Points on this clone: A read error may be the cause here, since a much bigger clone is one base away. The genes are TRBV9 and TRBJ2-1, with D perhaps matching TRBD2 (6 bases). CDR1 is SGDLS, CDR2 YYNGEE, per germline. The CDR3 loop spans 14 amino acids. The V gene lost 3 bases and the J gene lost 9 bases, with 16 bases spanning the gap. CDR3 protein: CASSAGVWVSEQFF. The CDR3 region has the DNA TGTGCCAGCAGCGCGGGAGTTTGGGTCAGTGAGCAGTTCTTC. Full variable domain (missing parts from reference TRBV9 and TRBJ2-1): DSGVTQTPKHLITATGQRVTLRCSPRSGDLSVYWYQQSLDQGLQFLIQYYNGEERAKGNILERFSAQQFPDLHSELNLSSLELGDSALYFCASSAGVWVSEQFFGPGTRLTVL.

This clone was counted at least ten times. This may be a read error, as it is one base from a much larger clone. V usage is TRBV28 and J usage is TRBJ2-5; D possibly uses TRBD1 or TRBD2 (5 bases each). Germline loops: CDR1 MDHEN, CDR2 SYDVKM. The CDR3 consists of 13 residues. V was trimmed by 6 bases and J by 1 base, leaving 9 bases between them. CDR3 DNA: TGTGCCAGCAGGGGACCGCTCCAAGAGACCCAGTACTTC. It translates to CASRGPLQETQYF.

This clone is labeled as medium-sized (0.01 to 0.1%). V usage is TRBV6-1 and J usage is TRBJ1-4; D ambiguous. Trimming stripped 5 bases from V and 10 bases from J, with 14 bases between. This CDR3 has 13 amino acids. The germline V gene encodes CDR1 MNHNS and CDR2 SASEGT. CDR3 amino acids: CASSQAQSGKLFF. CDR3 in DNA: TGTGCCAGCAGTCAGGCGCAAAGCGGAAAACTGTTTTTT.

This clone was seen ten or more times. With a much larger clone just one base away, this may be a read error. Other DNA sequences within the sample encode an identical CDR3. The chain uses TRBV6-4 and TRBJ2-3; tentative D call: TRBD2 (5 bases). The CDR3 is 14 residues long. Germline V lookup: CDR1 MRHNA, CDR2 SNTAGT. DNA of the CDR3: TGCGCCAGCAGTCGGACTCCCGACGGAGATACGCAGTATTTT. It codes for CASSRTPDGDTQYF.

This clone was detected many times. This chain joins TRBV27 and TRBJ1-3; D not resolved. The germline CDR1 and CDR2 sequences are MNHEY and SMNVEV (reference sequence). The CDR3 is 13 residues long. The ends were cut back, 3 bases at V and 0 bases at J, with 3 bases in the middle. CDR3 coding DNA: TGTGCCAGCAGTTTCAGCTCTGGAAACACCATATATTTT. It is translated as CASSFSSGNTIYF.

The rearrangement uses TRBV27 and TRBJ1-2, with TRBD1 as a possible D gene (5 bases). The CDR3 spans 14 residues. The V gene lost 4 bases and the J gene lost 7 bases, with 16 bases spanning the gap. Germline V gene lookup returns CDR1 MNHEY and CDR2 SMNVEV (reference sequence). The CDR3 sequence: CASSSLGQGFGYTF. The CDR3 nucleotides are TGTGCCAGCAGTTCCCTGGGCCAGGGATTTGGCTACACCTTC.

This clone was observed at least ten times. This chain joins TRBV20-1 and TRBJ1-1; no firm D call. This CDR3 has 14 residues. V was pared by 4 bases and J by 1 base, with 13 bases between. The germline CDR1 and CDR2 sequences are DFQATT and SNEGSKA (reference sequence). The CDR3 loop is CSATHGLTNTEAFF. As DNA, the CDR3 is TGCAGTGCTACGCACGGACTGACGAACACTGAAGCTTTCTTT.

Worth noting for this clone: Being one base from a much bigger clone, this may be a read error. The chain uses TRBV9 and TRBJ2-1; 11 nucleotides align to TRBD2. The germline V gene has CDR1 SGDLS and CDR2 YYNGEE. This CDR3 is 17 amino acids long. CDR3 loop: CTSSVGTSGNYYNEQFF. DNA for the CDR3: TGTACCAGCAGCGTCGGGACTAGCGGAAATTATTACAATGAGCAGTTCTTC.

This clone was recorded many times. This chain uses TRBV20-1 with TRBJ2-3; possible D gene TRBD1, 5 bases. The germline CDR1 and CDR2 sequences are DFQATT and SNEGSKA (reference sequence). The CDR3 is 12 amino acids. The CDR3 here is CGHRAGTDTQYF. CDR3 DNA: TGCGGACATCGGGCGGGCACAGATACGCAGTATTTT.

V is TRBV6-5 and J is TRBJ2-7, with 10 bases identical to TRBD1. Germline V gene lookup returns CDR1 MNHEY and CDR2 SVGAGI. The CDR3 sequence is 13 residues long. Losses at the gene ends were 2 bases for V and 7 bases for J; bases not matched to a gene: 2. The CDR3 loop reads CASSYDRGLEQYF. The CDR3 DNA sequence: TGTGCCAGCAGTTACGACAGGGGGCTTGAGCAGTACTTC.

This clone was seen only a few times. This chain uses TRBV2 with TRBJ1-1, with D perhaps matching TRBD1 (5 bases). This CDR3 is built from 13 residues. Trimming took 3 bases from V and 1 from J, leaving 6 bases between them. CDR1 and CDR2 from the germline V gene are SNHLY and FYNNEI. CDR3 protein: CASSERGNTEAFF. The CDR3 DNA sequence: TGTGCCAGCAGTGAGAGGGGGAACACTGAAGCTTTCTTT.

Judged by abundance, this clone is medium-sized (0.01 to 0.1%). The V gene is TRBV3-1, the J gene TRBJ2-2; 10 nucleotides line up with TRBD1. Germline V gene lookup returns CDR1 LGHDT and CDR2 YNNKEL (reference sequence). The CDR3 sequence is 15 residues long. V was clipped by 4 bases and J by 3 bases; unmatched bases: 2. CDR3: CASSPGTGDTGELFF. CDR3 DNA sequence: TGTGCCAGCAGCCCGGGGACAGGGGACACCGGGGAGCTGTTTTTT.

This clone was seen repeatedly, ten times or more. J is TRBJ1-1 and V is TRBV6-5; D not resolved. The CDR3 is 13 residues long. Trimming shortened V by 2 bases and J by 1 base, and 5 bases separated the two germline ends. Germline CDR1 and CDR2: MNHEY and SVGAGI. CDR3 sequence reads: CASSYGWNTEAFF. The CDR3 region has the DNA TGTGCCAGCAGTTACGGGTGGAACACTGAAGCTTTCTTT.

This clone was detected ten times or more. The CDR3 protein is CASSALEGRADTQYF. CDR3 DNA sequence: TGTGCCAGCAGTGCATTAGAGGGGAGGGCAGATACGCAGTATTTT. This rearrangement joins TRBV12-3 or TRBV12-4 to TRBJ2-3; 7 bases line up with TRBD2. Trimming cost V 5 bases and J 4 bases; bases outside gene matches: 9. This CDR3 region has 15 residues.

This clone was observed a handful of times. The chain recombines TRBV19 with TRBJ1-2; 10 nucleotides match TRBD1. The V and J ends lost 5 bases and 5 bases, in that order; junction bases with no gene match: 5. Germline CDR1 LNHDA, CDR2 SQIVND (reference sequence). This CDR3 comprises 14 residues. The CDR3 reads CASSDGTGAYGYTF. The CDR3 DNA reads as TGTGCCAGTAGTGATGGGACAGGGGCTTATGGCTACACCTTC. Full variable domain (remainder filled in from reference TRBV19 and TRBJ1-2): DGGITQSPKYLFRKEGQNVTLSCEQNLNHDAMYWYRQDPGQGLRLIYYSQIVNDFQKGDIAEGYSVSREKKESFPLTVTSAQKNPTAFYLCASSDGTGAYGYTFGSGTRLTVV.

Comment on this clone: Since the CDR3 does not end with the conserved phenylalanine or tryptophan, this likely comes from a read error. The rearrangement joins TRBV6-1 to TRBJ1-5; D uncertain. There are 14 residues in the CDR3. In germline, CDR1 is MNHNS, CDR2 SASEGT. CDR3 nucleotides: TGTGCCACTCAGACGTACTTTAGCAATCAGCACCAGCATTTG. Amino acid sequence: CATQTYFSNQHQHL.

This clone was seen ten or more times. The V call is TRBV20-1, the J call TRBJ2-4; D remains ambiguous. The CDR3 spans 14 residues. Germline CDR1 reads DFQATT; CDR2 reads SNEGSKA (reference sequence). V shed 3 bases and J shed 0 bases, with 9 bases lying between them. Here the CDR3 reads CSARAGLAKNIQYF. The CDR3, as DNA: TGCAGTGCTAGGGCAGGTCTAGCCAAAAACATTCAGTACTTC.

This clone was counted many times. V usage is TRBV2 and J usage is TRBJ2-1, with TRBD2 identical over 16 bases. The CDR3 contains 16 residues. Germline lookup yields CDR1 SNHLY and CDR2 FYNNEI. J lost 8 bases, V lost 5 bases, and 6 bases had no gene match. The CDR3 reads CASSSGLAGGPDEQFF. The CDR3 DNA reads TGTGCCAGCAGTTCGGGACTAGCGGGAGGGCCGGATGAGCAGTTCTTC.

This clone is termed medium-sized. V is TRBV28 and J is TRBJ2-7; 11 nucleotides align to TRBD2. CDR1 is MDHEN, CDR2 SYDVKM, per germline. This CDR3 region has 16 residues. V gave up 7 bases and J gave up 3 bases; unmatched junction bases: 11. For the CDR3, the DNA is TGTGCCAGCACCGGACTTAGCGGGAGGGCCCGCTACGAGCAGTACTTC. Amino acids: CASTGLSGRARYEQYF.

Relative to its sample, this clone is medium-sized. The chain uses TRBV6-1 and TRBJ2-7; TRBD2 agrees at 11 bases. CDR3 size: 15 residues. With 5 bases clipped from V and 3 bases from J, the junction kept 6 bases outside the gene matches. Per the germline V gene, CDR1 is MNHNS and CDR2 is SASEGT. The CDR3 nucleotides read TGTGCCAGCAGTCATAGCGGGAGGGCTAACTACGAGCAGTACTTC. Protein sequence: CASSHSGRANYEQYF.

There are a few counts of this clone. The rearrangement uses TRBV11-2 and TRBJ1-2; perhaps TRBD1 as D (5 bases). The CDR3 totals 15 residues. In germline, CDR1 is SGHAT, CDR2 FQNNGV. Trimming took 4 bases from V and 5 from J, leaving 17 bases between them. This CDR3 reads CASSYLRTPQYGYTF. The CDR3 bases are TGTGCCAGCAGCTACCTTCGGACACCTCAGTATGGCTACACCTTC.

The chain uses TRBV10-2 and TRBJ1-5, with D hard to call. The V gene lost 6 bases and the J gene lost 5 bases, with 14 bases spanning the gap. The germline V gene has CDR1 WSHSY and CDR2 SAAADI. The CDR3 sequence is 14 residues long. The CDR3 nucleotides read TGCGCCAGCAGCACATTGTGGATGTATCAGCCCCAGCATTTT. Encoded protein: CASSTLWMYQPQHF.

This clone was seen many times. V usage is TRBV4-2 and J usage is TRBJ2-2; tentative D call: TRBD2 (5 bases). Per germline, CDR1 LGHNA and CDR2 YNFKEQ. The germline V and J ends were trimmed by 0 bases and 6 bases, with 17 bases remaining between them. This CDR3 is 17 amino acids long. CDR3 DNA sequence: TGTGCCAGCAGCCAAGAAAGTGTAGAAGCTAGCCCCGGGGAGCTGTTTTTT. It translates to CASSQESVEASPGELFF.

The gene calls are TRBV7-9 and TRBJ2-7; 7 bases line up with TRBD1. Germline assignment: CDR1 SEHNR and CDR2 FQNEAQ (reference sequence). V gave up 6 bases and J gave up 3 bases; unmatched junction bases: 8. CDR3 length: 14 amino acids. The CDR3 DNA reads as TGTGCCAGCAGTCCTCAGGGGGACGGCTACGAGCAGTACTTC. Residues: CASSPQGDGYEQYF.

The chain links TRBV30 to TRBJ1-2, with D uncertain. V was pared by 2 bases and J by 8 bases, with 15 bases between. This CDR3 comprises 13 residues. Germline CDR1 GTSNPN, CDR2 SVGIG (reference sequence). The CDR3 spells CAWSPYTSTGYTF. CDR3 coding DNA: TGTGCCTGGAGTCCGTATACCTCGACGGGCTACACCTTC.

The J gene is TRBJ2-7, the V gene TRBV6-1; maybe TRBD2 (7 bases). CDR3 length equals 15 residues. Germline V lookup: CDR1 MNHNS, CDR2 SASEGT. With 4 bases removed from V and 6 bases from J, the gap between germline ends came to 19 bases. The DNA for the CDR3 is TGTGCCAGCAGTGTCACGGGGGCGGGAGTACTCGAGCAGTACTTC. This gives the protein CASSVTGAGVLEQYF.